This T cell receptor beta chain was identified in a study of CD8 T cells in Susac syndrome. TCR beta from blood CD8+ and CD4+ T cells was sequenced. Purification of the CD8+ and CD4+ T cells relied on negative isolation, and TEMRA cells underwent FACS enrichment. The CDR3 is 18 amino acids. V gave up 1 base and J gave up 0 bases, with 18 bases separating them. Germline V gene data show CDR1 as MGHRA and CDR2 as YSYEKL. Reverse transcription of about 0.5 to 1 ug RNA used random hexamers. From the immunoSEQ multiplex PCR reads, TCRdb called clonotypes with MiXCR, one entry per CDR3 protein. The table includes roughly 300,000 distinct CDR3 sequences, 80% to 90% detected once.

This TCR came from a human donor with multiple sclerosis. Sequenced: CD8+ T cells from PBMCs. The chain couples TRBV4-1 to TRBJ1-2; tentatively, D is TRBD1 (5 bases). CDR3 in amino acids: CASSQAAVPIGANYGYTF. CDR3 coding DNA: TGCGCCAGCAGCCAAGCGGCCGTCCCCATAGGGGCTAACTATGGCTACACCTTC.